A selection of T cell receptor beta chains follows, all from one sample in a study of T-cell memory formation after mild COVID-19. TCRdb analysed the 5' RACE reads with MiXCR anew, one entry per CDR3 protein. The data show roughly 110,000 distinct CDR3 sequences, with around 12% seen just once and around 25% held by the top ten. The sequenced material came from PBMCs or a T cell subset sorted from them (not recorded which). These receptors originate from an adult woman who had mild COVID-19 (a few samples of this study predate the infection). Cell type and time point are not known. Both conserved end residues are part of each CDR3. Each record gives: D gene, clone size, J gene, V gene, CDR3 DNA, CDR3 protein. D genes are given only for firm matches. The size field is filled for only some rows; it gives once, few, many or a size class.

D gene: TRBD1
clone size: NA
J gene: TRBJ1-1
V gene: TRBV24-1
CDR3 DNA: TGTGCCACCACTAGAGGACAGGGCGAAGCTTTCTTT
CDR3 protein: CATTRGQGEAFF

D gene: NA
clone size: NA
J gene: TRBJ1-1
V gene: TRBV7-9
CDR3 DNA: TGTGCCAGCACATTAACGGTGCGGCAGGGTCAGAACACTGAAGCTTTCTTT
CDR3 protein: CASTLTVRQGQNTEAFF

D gene: NA
clone size: few
J gene: TRBJ2-3
V gene: TRBV12-3/TRBV12-4
CDR3 DNA: TGTGCCAGCAGTTTCCACCAGTCTAGCACAGATACGCAGTATTTT
CDR3 protein: CASSFHQSSTDTQYF

D gene: NA
clone size: NA
J gene: TRBJ1-6
V gene: TRBV5-6
CDR3 DNA: TGTGCCAGCAGCTTGGATCCAGGGAGGTTTAATTCACCCCTCCACTTT
CDR3 protein: CASSLDPGRFNSPLHF

D gene: NA
clone size: NA
J gene: TRBJ2-7
V gene: TRBV20-1
CDR3 DNA: TGCAGTGCTAGAGATAGAAACCTTGGCCCCTACGAGCAGTACTTC
CDR3 protein: CSARDRNLGPYEQYF

D gene: NA
clone size: few
J gene: TRBJ1-1
V gene: TRBV9
CDR3 DNA: TGTGCCAGCAGCGTAGGAGGGACCGGAGCCTCTGAAGCTTTCTTT
CDR3 protein: CASSVGGTGASEAFF

D gene: NA
clone size: many
J gene: TRBJ2-3
V gene: TRBV5-1
CDR3 DNA: TGCGCCAGCAGCTTGGAGTTTACCGGGGCGGTCACAGATACGCAGTATTTT
CDR3 protein: CASSLEFTGAVTDTQYF

D gene: NA
clone size: few
J gene: TRBJ2-3
V gene: TRBV19
CDR3 DNA: TGTGCCAGTACTGATAGAGGGACGTGGAGCACAGATACGCAGTATTTT
CDR3 protein: CASTDRGTWSTDTQYF

D gene: NA
clone size: many
J gene: TRBJ2-1
V gene: TRBV5-8
CDR3 DNA: TGTGCCAGCAGCTTTGAGGGGCGCAATGAGCAGTTCTTC
CDR3 protein: CASSFEGRNEQFF

D gene: TRBD1
clone size: NA
J gene: TRBJ1-2
V gene: TRBV12-3/TRBV12-4
CDR3 DNA: TGTGCCAGCGAGGGACAGGAAGTTTATGGCTACACCTTC
CDR3 protein: CASEGQEVYGYTF

D gene: TRBD2
clone size: NA
J gene: TRBJ2-1
V gene: TRBV6-2/TRBV6-3
CDR3 DNA: TGTGCCAGCAGTTATTCCATAGCGGGAGGTGAAGGTGAGCAGTTCTTC
CDR3 protein: CASSYSIAGGEGEQFF